The clone carrying this T cell receptor beta chain came up a few times. The target antigen is unknown. TRB rearrangements were amplified by multiplex PCR with BIOMED2 TRB-A/B primers. A single record per CDR3 protein comes from TCRdb applying MiXCR to the multiplex PCR reads. The table lists 5,500 to 8,500 distinct CDR3 sequences, 22% of them singletons, with more than 3.5% in the top ten. Each TRB amplification used 250-500 ng of genomic DNA from blood. This CDR3 spans 12 amino acids. The junction had 7 bases not matched to a gene; V was cut back by 7 bases and J by 7 bases. From germline, CDR1 is DFQATT and CDR2 SNEGSKA (reference sequence). The data are from a study of T and B cells in COVID-19 patients. The wider study: COVID-19 patients gave peripheral blood either during active infection or after recovery. At median age roughly 35 years, recovered patients were younger than active-infection patients at less than 70. Regarding the study as a whole: Active COVID-19 showed highly clonal TRB repertoires; recovery showed diversity and richness above healthy donors.

The rearrangement links TRBV20-1 to TRBJ2-1, with 7 nucleotides matching TRBD2. The source of this sequence is a human donor who had recovered from COVID-19. The sequenced sample was blood. In DNA form, the CDR3 reads TGCAGTGGAATGACTAGCATAAATGAGCAGTTCTTC. This gives the protein CSGMTSINEQFF.